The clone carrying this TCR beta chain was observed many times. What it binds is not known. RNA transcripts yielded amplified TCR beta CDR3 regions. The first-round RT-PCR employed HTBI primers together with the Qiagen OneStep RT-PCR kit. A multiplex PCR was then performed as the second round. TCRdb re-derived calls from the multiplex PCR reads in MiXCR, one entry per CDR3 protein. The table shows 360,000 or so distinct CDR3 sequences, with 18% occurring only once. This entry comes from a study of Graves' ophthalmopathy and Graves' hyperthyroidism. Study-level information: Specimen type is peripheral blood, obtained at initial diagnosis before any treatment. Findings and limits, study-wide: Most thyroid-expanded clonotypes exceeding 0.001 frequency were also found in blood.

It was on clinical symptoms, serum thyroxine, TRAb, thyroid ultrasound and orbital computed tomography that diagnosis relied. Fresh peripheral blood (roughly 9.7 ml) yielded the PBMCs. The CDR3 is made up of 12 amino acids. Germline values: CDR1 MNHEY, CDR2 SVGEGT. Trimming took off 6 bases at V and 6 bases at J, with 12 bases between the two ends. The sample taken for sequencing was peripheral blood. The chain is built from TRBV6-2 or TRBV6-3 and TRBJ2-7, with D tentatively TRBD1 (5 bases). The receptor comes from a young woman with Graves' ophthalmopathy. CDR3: CASSKTVAEQYF. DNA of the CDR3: TGTGCCAGCAGCAAGACAGTCGCCGAGCAGTACTTC.